Detailed here is one TCR beta chain. Its antigen is undetermined. The V and J ends lost 8 bases and 4 bases respectively, with 14 bases between them. Germline V gene data show CDR1 as MNHNS and CDR2 as SASEGT. The length of the CDR3 is 14 residues. The data derive from a study of T cell repertoires in ileal Crohn's disease. Study in general: TCRB immunosequencing input was five hundred nanograms of biopsy DNA per sample. Findings and caveats of the study: Compared with CD4 T cells, sorted CD8 cells carried more expanded clones.

The time point was: inflamed ileum from the surgical specimen. The assay was immunoSEQ multiplex PCR, and TCRdb's table has in-frame clones only and misses some. The sample shows about 4,200 clones, less than 80% of them seen only once. Sequences were obtained from ileal tissue. The chain recombines TRBV6-1 with TRBJ2-2; D may be TRBD1 (5 bases). This TCR was recovered from an adult with Crohn's disease. The CDR3: CASRTPEATGELFF. The CDR3 DNA sequence: TGTGCCAGCCGGACACCCGAGGCCACCGGGGAGCTGTTTTTT.